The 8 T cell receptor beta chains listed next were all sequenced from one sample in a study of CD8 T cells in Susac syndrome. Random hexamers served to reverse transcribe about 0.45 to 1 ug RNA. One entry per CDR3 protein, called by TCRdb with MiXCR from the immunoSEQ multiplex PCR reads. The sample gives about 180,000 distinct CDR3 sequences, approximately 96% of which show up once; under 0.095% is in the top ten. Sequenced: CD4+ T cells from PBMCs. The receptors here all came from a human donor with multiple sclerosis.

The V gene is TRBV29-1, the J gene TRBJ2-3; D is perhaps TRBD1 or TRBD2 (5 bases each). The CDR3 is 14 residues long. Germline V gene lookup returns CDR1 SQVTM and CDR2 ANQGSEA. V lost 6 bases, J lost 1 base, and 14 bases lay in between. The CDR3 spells CSVRRDGGTDTQYF. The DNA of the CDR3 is TGCAGCGTCCGTCGGGACGGCGGCACAGATACGCAGTATTTT.

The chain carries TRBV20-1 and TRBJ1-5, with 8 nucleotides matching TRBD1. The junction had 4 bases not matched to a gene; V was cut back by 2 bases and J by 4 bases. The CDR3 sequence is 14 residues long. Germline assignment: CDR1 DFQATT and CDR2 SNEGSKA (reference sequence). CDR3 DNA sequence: TGCAGTGCTAGACAGCAGGGGGCGAATCAGCCCCAGCATTTT. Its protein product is CSARQQGANQPQHF.

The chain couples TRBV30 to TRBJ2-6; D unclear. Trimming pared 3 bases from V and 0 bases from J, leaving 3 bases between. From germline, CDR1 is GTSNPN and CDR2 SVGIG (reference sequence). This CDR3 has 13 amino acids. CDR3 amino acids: CAWRTSGANVLTF. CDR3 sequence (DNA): TGTGCCTGGAGGACCTCTGGGGCCAACGTCCTGACTTTC.

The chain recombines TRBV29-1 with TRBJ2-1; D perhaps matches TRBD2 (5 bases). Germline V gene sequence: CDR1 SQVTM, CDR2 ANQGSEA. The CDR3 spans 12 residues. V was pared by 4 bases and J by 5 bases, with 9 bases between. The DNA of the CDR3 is TGCAGCGTTGTCTTAGCGAACAATGAGCAGTTCTTC. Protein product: CSVVLANNEQFF.

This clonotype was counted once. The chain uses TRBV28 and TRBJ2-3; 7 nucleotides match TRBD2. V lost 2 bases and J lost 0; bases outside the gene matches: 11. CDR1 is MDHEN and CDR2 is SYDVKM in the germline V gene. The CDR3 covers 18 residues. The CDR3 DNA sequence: TGTGCCAGCAGTTTACGCGCAGGGAGGGCGTTTAGCACAGATACGCAGTATTTT. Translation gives CASSLRAGRAFSTDTQYF.

CDR3 sequence (DNA): TGTGCCAGCAGCGTAGACCAGGGAGCTTCACCCCTCCACTTT. Protein: CASSVDQGASPLHF. This chain joins TRBV9 and TRBJ1-6; D perhaps matches TRBD1 (5 bases). The CDR3 sequence is 14 residues long. The V and J ends lost 0 bases and 9 bases respectively, with 10 bases between them. Germline V lookup: CDR1 SGDLS, CDR2 YYNGEE. Looking up the rest from reference TRBV9 and TRBJ1-6 gives the full variable domain: DSGVTQTPKHLITATGQRVTLRCSPRSGDLSVYWYQQSLDQGLQFLIQYYNGEERAKGNILERFSAQQFPDLHSELNLSSLELGDSALYFCASSVDQGASPLHFGNGTRLTVT.

This CDR3 reads CASSVSWGLAKNIQYF. The CDR3 DNA follows: TGTGCCAGCAGCGTATCCTGGGGACTAGCCAAAAACATTCAGTACTTC. This rearrangement joins TRBV9 to TRBJ2-4, with D possibly being TRBD2 (6 bases). Germline loops: CDR1 SGDLS, CDR2 YYNGEE. V shed 1 base and J shed 0 bases, with 11 bases lying between them. The CDR3 is made up of 16 amino acids.

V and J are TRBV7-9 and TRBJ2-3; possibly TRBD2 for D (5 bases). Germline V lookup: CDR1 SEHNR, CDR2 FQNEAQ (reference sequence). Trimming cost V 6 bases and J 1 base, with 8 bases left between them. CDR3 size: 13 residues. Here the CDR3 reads CASSRTGTDTQYF. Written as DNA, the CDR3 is TGTGCCAGCAGTCGGACTGGCACAGATACGCAGTATTTT.